The rows below give T cell receptor beta chains drawn from one sample of a study of OX40 agonist ivuxolimab in advanced cancers. This table comes from immunoSEQ multiplex PCR, and its TCRdb copy is limited to in-frame clones, with some not included. Of roughly 18,000 clones listed, 65% to 90% are singletons. The specimen comprised CD4+ or CD8+ T cells sorted from blood, sampled in a trial of the OX40 agonist ivuxolimab. These receptors came from an adult with an advanced solid tumor such as melanoma, head and neck, liver or kidney cancer. CDR3s include the opening cysteine and the closing phenylalanine or tryptophan. A D gene is named only where the DNA matches it firmly. The size entry is marked missing in some rows and otherwise reads once, few, many or a size class.

>TRBJ2-1|TRBV7-3|TRBD2|NA
TGTGCCAGCAGTCCGGGACTAGCGGGGGGGCAGCAGTTCTTC
CASSPGLAGGQQFF
>TRBJ2-5|TRBV5-1|NA|NA
TGCGCCAGCAGCTTGGTTCCGGGGGAGACCCAGTACTTC
CASSLVPGETQYF
>TRBJ2-7|TRBV28|NA|NA
TGTGCCAGCAGCCTAGGGACAACCGTCTCCTACGAGCAGTACTTC
CASSLGTTVSYEQYF
>TRBJ2-1|TRBV2|NA|NA
TGTGCCAGCAGTGAGGAGACTAGCTCCTACAATGAGCAGTTCTTC
CASSEETSSYNEQFF
>TRBJ1-2|TRBV28|NA|NA
TGTGCCAGCTACGCCGGGTCGAACTATGGCTACACCTTC
CASYAGSNYGYTF
>TRBJ2-3|TRBV30|TRBD1|NA
TGTGCCTGGAGTGTTGGGACAGGGTTGGCAGATACGCAGTATTTT
CAWSVGTGLADTQYF
>TRBJ2-1|TRBV6-6|NA|once
TGTGCCAGCAGTCGAAGGGACGTGAGCTCCTACAATGAGCAGTTCTTC
CASSRRDVSSYNEQFF
>TRBJ2-3|TRBV6-6|TRBD1|NA
TGTGCCAGCAGTCGCGGGACAGGGGGGGCAGATACGCAGTATTTT
CASSRGTGGADTQYF
>TRBJ2-3|TRBV7-9|NA|NA
TGTGCCAGCAGCGACCTATCAGATACGCAGTATTTT
CASSDLSDTQYF
>TRBJ2-3|TRBV4-2|NA|NA
TGTGCCAGCAGCCAAGGGCCGGCGGATACGCAGTATTTT
CASSQGPADTQYF
>TRBJ2-5|TRBV5-1|NA|NA
TGCGCCAGCAGCTTGGTCCCGGGCCAAGAGACCCAGTACTTC
CASSLVPGQETQYF
>TRBJ1-1|TRBV5-1|NA|NA
TGCGCCAGCAGCTTTCGACGGGGGACTGAAGCTTTCTTT
CASSFRRGTEAFF
>TRBJ1-5|TRBV4-2|NA|NA
TGTGCCAGCAGCCTCGGGGGGGGTCAGCCCCAGCATTTT
CASSLGGGQPQHF
>TRBJ2-7|TRBV4-2|NA|few
TGTGCCAGCAGCCAAGATCCCCGGGGAGGGGGCGAGCAGTACTTC
CASSQDPRGGGEQYF
>TRBJ1-3|TRBV7-2|NA|NA
TGTGCCAGCAGCCCCTATCCCGCAGGTCTCTCTGGAAACACCATATATTTT
CASSPYPAGLSGNTIYF
>TRBJ1-1|TRBV30|NA|NA
TGTGCCTGGACTCAACAGGCCACCAGGAACACTGAAGCTTTCTTT
CAWTQQATRNTEAFF
>TRBJ2-5|TRBV5-1|TRBD1|NA
TGCGCCAGCAGCTTGGCGACAGGGGGCTATGAGACCCAGTACTTC
CASSLATGGYETQYF
>TRBJ1-2|TRBV2|TRBD1|NA
TGTGCCAGCAGTGAAGAGGCGGCAGGGGGCGCCGGCTACACCTTC
CASSEEAAGGAGYTF
>TRBJ2-1|TRBV18|TRBD1|once
TGTGCCAGCTCGCCTTTGAAAGGGGGCAAGAATGAGCAGTTCTTC
CASSPLKGGKNEQFF
>TRBJ1-2|TRBV5-1|NA|NA
TGCGCCAGCAGCTTCGGGGGTACCGAGGGCTACACCTTC
CASSFGGTEGYTF
>TRBJ2-3|TRBV5-4|TRBD1|once
TGTGCCAGCAGCTGGGCCAGGGGGCGGGCAGATACGCAGTATTTT
CASSWARGRADTQYF
>TRBJ2-2|TRBV14|NA|NA
TGTGCCAGCAGCCAGTTCCTCTTGGGGGAGCTGTTTTTT
CASSQFLLGELFF
>TRBJ2-1|TRBV25-1|TRBD2|NA
TGTGCCAGCAGACGGACTAGCGGGAAGAATGAGCAGTTCTTC
CASRRTSGKNEQFF
>TRBJ2-5|TRBV6-4|TRBD1|NA
TGTGCCAGCAGTGACCTAGACAGGGGGCAAGAGACCCAGTACTTC
CASSDLDRGQETQYF
>TRBJ2-4|TRBV19|TRBD1|NA
TGTGCCAGTAGTATAGATACAGGGGGGTCGAGAGCCAAAAACATTCAGTACTTC
CASSIDTGGSRAKNIQYF
>TRBJ2-7|TRBV9|NA|NA
TGTGCCAGCAGCGTCCAACCGGGACACTACTACGAGCAGTACTTC
CASSVQPGHYYEQYF
>TRBJ1-5|TRBV30|NA|NA
TGTGCCTGGACTTCGGACAATTTTAGCAATCAGCCCCAGCATTTT
CAWTSDNFSNQPQHF
>TRBJ1-2|TRBV7-9|NA|NA
TGTGCCAGCAGCTTAGTAACAGCAAACTATGGCTACACCTTC
CASSLVTANYGYTF
>TRBJ1-1|TRBV10-2|NA|NA
TGCGCCAGCAGTGAAGGGTACACTGAAGCTTTCTTT
CASSEGYTEAFF
>TRBJ2-1|TRBV5-1|NA|NA
TGCGCCAGCAGCTTGAGAGGGGAAGGCGACAATGAGCAGTTCTTC
CASSLRGEGDNEQFF
>TRBJ2-3|TRBV5-8|TRBD1|NA
TGTGCCAGCAGGACCAAACAGGGGGCTAGCACAGATACGCAGTATTTT
CASRTKQGASTDTQYF
>TRBJ1-1|TRBV4-3|NA|NA
TGCGCCAGCAGCCAAGGAGTTAACAGGGAGAACACTGAAGCTTTCTTT
CASSQGVNRENTEAFF
>TRBJ2-7|TRBV7-2|TRBD2|NA
TGTGCCAGCAGCTTTTCGACTAGCGGGGGAGACGAGCAGTACTTC
CASSFSTSGGDEQYF
>TRBJ2-7|TRBV5-6|TRBD1|NA
TGTGCCAGCAGCCCCGGGACAGAGACCTACGAGCAGTACTTC
CASSPGTETYEQYF
>TRBJ2-1|TRBV11-3|NA|NA
TGCGCCAGCAGCTTTTTTCACCCGGGTGAGCAGTTCTTC
CASSFFHPGEQFF
>TRBJ2-6|TRBV30|NA|NA
TGTGCCTGGGCGTTCGGTAGCTCTGGGGCCAACGTCCTGACTTTC
CAWAFGSSGANVLTF
>TRBJ1-2|TRBV5-4|NA|once
TGTGCCAGCAGCTTGTGGGGCGCTCGGGGCTACACCTTC
CASSLWGARGYTF
>TRBJ1-1|TRBV28|NA|few
TGTGCCAGCAGTTCGTCGGAGAAAGCTTTCTTT
CASSSSEKAFF
>TRBJ2-2|TRBV6-1|NA|NA
TGTGCCAGCAGCGTAGAAAGGGGCGGGGAGCTGTTTTTT
CASSVERGGELFF
>TRBJ1-1|TRBV18|NA|NA
TGTGCCAGCTCACCCATGGGGGGGCAGGAGAACACTGAAGCTTTCTTT
CASSPMGGQENTEAFF
>TRBJ2-1|TRBV9|NA|NA
TGTGCCAGCAGCGTAGTCCCCTACGGCTACAATGAGCAGTTCTTC
CASSVVPYGYNEQFF
>TRBJ2-3|TRBV29-1|NA|once
TGCAGCGTTGAGGTGGAAACAGATACGCAGTATTTT
CSVEVETDTQYF
>TRBJ1-6|TRBV9|NA|NA
TGTGCCAGCAGCACGGACGGGGGAGCTAGGGGATCACCCCTCCACTTT
CASSTDGGARGSPLHF
>TRBJ1-2|TRBV5-1|NA|NA
TGCGCCAGCAGCTTTTTAACGGGGAACTATAACGGCTACACCTTC
CASSFLTGNYNGYTF
>TRBJ1-2|TRBV28|NA|few
TGTGCCAGCAGTTTACAGGGGCCCTATGGCTACACCTTC
CASSLQGPYGYTF
>TRBJ1-1|TRBV19|NA|NA
TGTGCCAGTAGTGACCGGCGGAACACTGAAGCTTTCTTT
CASSDRRNTEAFF
>TRBJ1-1|TRBV5-1|NA|few
TGCGCCAGCAGCTTGGCCGGGTCAATTTGGAACACTGAAGCTTTCTTT
CASSLAGSIWNTEAFF
>TRBJ1-1|TRBV20-1|NA|NA
TGCAGTGCTAAGGGGTACACTGAAGCTTTCTTT
CSAKGYTEAFF
>TRBJ1-2|TRBV27|NA|few
TGTGCCAGCAGTTTAAAGACGCCAGGGAATGGGTATGGCTACACCTTC
CASSLKTPGNGYGYTF